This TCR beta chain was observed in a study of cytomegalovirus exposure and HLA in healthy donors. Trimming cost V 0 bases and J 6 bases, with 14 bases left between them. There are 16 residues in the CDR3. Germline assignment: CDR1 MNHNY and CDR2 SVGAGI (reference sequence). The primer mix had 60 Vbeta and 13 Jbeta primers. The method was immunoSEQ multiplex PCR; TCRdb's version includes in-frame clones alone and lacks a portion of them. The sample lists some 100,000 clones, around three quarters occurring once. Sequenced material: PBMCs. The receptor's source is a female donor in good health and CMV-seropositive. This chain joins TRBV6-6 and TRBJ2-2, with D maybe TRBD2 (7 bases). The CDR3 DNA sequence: TGTGCCAGCAGTTACTCCGATCGGGGGGCGGCCGGGGAGCTGTTTTTT. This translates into CASSYSDRGAAGELFF.